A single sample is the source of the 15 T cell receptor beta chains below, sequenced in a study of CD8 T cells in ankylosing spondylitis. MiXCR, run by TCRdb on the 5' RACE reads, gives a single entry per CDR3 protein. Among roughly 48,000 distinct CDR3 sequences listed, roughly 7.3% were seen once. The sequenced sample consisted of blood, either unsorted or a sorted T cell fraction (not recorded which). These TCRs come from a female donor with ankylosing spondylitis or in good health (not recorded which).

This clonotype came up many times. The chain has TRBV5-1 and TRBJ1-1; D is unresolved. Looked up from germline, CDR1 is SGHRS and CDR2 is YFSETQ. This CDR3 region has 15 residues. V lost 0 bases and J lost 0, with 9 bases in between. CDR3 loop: CASSLGLGLNTEAFF. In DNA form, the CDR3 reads TGCGCCAGCAGCTTGGGTTTAGGACTGAACACTGAAGCTTTCTTT.

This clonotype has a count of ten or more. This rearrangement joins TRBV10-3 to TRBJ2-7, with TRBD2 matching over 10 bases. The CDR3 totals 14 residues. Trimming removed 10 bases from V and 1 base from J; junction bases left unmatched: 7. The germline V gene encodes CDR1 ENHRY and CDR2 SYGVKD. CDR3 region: CATGWTSGSYEQYF. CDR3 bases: TGTGCCACTGGCTGGACTAGCGGTTCCTACGAGCAGTACTTC.

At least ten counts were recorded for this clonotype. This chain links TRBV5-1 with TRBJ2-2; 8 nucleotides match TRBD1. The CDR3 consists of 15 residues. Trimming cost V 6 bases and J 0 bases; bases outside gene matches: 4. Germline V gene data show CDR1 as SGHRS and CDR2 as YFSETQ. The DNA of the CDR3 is TGCGCCAGCAAGTCAGGGGGCTCGAACACCGGGGAGCTGTTTTTT. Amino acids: CASKSGGSNTGELFF.

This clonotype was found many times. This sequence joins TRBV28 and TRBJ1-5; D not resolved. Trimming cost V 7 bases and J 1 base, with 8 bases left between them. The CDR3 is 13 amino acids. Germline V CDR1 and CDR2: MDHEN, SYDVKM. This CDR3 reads CASTLYSNQPQHF. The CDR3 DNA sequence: TGTGCCAGCACCCTTTACAGCAATCAGCCCCAGCATTTT.

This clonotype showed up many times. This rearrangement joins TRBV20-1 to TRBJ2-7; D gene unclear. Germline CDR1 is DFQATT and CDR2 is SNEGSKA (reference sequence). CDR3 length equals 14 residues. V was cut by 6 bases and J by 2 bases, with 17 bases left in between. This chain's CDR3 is CSALGPSEAYEQYF. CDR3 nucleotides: TGCAGTGCCCTCGGACCGAGCGAGGCCTACGAGCAGTACTTC.

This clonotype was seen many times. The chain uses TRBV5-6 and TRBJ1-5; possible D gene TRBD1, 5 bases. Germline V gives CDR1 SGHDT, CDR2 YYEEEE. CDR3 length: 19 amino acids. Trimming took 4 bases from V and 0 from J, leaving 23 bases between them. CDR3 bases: TGTGCCAGCAGCCACCCGGGGCAGGGAAACCATTATAGCAATCAGCCCCAGCATTTT. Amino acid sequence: CASSHPGQGNHYSNQPQHF.

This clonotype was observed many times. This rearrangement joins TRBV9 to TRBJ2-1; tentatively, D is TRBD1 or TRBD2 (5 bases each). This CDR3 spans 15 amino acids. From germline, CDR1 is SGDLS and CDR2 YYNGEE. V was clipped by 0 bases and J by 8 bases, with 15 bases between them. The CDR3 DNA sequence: TGTGCCAGCAGCGTAGTGGGGACCGGTTACCATGAGCAGTTCTTC. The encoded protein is CASSVVGTGYHEQFF.

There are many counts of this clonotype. CDR3 in amino acids: CSVATGTDTQYF. The CDR3 DNA reads TGCAGCGTTGCCACAGGTACCGATACGCAGTATTTT. The rearrangement joins TRBV29-1 to TRBJ2-3, with D possibly TRBD1 on 5 matching bases. V was trimmed by 4 bases and J by 6 bases, leaving 11 bases between them. The germline CDR1 and CDR2 sequences are SQVTM and ANQGSEA. CDR3 length equals 12 residues.

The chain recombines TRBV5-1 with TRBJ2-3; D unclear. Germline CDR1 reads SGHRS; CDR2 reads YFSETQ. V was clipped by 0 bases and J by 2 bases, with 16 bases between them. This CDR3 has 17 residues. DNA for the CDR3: TGCGCCAGCAGCTTGGCGGCGGCAGAGTCGAACACAGATACGCAGTATTTT. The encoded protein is CASSLAAAESNTDTQYF.

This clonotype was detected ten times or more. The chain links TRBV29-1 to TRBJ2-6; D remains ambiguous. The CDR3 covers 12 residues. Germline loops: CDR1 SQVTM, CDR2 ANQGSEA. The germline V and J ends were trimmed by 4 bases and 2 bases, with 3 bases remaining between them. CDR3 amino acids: CSVVAGANVLTF. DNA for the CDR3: TGCAGCGTTGTGGCTGGGGCCAACGTCCTGACTTTC.

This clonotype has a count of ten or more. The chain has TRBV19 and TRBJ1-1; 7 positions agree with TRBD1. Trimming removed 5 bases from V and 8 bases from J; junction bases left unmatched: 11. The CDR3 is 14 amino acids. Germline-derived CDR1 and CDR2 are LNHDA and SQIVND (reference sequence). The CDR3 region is CASSSITGEMEAFF. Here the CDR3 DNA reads TGTGCCAGTAGTTCCATCACAGGGGAAATGGAAGCTTTCTTT.

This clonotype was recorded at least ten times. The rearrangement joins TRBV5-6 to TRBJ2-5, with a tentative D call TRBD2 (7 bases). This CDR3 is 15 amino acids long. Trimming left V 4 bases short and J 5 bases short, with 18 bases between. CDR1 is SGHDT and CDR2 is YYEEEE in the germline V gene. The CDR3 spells CASSLGGGGGETQYF. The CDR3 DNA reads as TGTGCCAGCAGCCTGGGAGGAGGGGGAGGGGAGACCCAGTACTTC.

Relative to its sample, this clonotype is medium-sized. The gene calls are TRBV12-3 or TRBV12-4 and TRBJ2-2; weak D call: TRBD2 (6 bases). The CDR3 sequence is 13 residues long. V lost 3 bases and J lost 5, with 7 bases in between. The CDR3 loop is CASSLAGTGELFF. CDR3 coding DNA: TGTGCCAGCAGTTTGGCGGGGACCGGGGAGCTGTTTTTT.

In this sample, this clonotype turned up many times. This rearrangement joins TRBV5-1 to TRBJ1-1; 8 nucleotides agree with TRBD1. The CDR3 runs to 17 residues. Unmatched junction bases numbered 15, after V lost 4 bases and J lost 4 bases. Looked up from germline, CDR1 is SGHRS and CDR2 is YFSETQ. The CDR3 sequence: CASSEGQGTNIATEAFF. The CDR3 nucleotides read TGCGCCAGCAGCGAAGGACAGGGAACGAATATAGCCACTGAAGCTTTCTTT.

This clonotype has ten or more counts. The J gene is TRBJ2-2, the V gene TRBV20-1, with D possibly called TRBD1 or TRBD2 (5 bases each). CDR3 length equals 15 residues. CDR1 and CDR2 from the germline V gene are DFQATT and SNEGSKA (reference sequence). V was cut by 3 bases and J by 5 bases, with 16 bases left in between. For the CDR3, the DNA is TGCAGTGCTAGTCCTCCGGGACCCAAGACCGGGGAGCTGTTTTTT. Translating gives CSASPPGPKTGELFF.